This TCR beta chain was recorded in a study of memory CD4+ T cells and cytomegalovirus serostatus. Study context: Donors were healthy Belgian adults, fewer than ten CMV seropositive and about two dozen seronegative.

Single viable CD3+CD4+CD8-CD45RO+ cells were sorted as the memory CD4+ T cells. CD4+ T cells were isolated by positive magnetic selection. Data came from immunoSEQ multiplex PCR; TCRdb stores just in-frame clones and leaves some out. The top ten clones hold 1.5% to 2% of a sample with some 44,000 clones, 76% of them seen once. The CDR3 is 13 residues long. Germline CDR1 reads SSHAT; CDR2 reads FNYEAQ (reference sequence). Study-wide points: Suggested: most of the CMV-linked TCR signature lies in CD4+ memory cells.

For this clone: The antigen remains unidentified. At one end the junction does not follow the germline gene, possibly because of a read error.

What was sequenced was memory CD4+ T cells from blood. The receptor was derived from an adult in good health and CMV-seronegative. The rearrangement links TRBV7-7 to TRBJ2-2, with a weak D call TRBD1 (6 bases). CDR3: CASSLEGAGELFF. CDR3 nucleotide sequence: TGTGCTAGCAGCTTAGAGGGGGCCGGGGAGCTGTTTTTT.